The 27 T cell receptor beta chains given below trace back to one sample, sequenced in a study of control samples from healthy donors and cancer patients. The table came from immunoSEQ multiplex PCR; TCRdb's copy has only in-frame clones and leaves some out. The table lists about 160,000 clones, 90% to 95% of them singletons. The specimen sequenced was blood. The origin of the receptors is a woman aged 40 to 50 in good health.

The chain uses TRBV20-1 and TRBJ1-2; D gene unclear. Germline V CDR1 and CDR2: DFQATT, SNEGSKA (reference sequence). CDR3 size: 11 residues. V was pared by 1 base and J by 7 bases, with 7 bases between. The CDR3 sequence is CSARGSAGYTF. The CDR3 DNA sequence: TGCAGTGCTAGAGGTTCGGCTGGCTACACCTTC.

The V gene is TRBV5-4, the J gene TRBJ2-1; tentatively, D is TRBD1 (5 bases). This CDR3 contains 15 residues. Germline CDR1 SGHNT, CDR2 YYREEE (reference sequence). Trimming shortened V by 6 bases and J by 5 bases, and 18 bases separated the two germline ends. CDR3 amino acids: CASTTDGARHNEQFF. The CDR3 coding sequence is TGTGCCAGCACCACTGATGGGGCCAGGCACAATGAGCAGTTCTTC.

The gene calls are TRBV30 and TRBJ1-6; D gene uncertain. The CDR3 consists of 13 residues. The germline V gene encodes CDR1 GTSNPN and CDR2 SVGIG (reference sequence). V lost 5 bases and J lost 6, with 11 bases in between. The CDR3 DNA reads as TGTGCCTGGGCGCCCTACTCTAATTCACCCCTCCACTTT. Residues: CAWAPYSNSPLHF.

The chain carries TRBV29-1 and TRBJ2-7; a weak D match, TRBD1 (6 bases). This CDR3 comprises 13 residues. Germline V CDR1 and CDR2: SQVTM, ANQGSEA. The V and J ends lost 1 base and 3 bases respectively, with 10 bases between them. The CDR3 is CSVEAGDGYEQYF. In DNA form, the CDR3 reads TGCAGCGTTGAAGCAGGGGACGGCTACGAGCAGTACTTC.

The V and J genes are TRBV29-1 and TRBJ1-5; no clear D gene. The CDR3 has 13 residues. Germline assignment: CDR1 SQVTM and CDR2 ANQGSEA. The ends were cut back, 5 bases at V and 2 bases at J, with 10 bases in the middle. The CDR3 nucleotides are TGCAGCGTTCTCCCGGTTGGCAATCAGCCCCAGCATTTT. It translates to CSVLPVGNQPQHF.

The rearrangement joins TRBV10-1 to TRBJ2-4; D is possibly TRBD1 (5 bases). This CDR3 has 12 amino acids. Germline loops: CDR1 WNHNN, CDR2 SYGVQD (reference sequence). Trimming removed 3 bases at V and 8 bases at J, with 8 bases between. CDR3 protein: CASSEVGHIQYF. DNA of the CDR3: TGCGCCAGCAGTGAAGTGGGGCACATTCAGTACTTC.

The genes are TRBV6-2 or TRBV6-3 and TRBJ1-1; 8 bases fit TRBD1. Germline loops: CDR1 MNHEY, CDR2 SVGEGT. The CDR3 loop spans 14 amino acids. Losses at the gene ends were 4 bases for V and 0 bases for J; bases not matched to a gene: 1. The CDR3 sequence is CASSSGQVNTEAFF. CDR3 nucleotide sequence: TGTGCCAGCAGTTCGGGACAGGTGAACACTGAAGCTTTCTTT.

This clone has only one observation. The chain recombines TRBV27 with TRBJ1-5; D gene unclear. Per the germline V gene, CDR1 is MNHEY and CDR2 is SMNVEV (reference sequence). Trimming took 3 bases from V and 7 from J, leaving 13 bases between them. The CDR3 runs to 14 residues. The CDR3 DNA sequence: TGTGCCAGCAGTTTCTCAGGCGTGGGGCAGCCCCAGCATTTT. Translation: CASSFSGVGQPQHF.

J is TRBJ1-6 and V is TRBV6-5; D unresolved. CDR3 length: 16 amino acids. Trimming removed 0 bases from V and 6 bases from J, with 12 bases in between. Germline V gives CDR1 MNHEY, CDR2 SVGAGI. The CDR3 nucleotides are TGTGCCAGCAGTTACTCGACCGGCCGGATTAATTCACCCCTCCACTTT. Translated, it gives CASSYSTGRINSPLHF.

The chain couples TRBV5-6 to TRBJ1-2, with TRBD1 matching 8 bases. After removal of 4 bases from V and 1 base from J, the junction contained 12 bases not matched to a gene. Germline V lookup: CDR1 SGHDT, CDR2 YYEEEE. CDR3 length: 17 residues. The CDR3 loop reads CASSTRTGRNVNYGYTF. CDR3 DNA sequence: TGTGCCAGCAGCACCCGGACAGGGCGAAATGTTAACTATGGCTACACCTTC.

The chain's CDR3 is CASSYRDRVRETQYF. CDR3 bases: TGTGCCAGCAGCTACCGGGACAGGGTCCGGGAGACCCAGTACTTC. The chain joins TRBV7-8 to TRBJ2-5, with TRBD1 matching over 9 bases. CDR3 size: 15 residues. The ends lost 4 bases at V and 5 bases at J; junction bases unmatched: 8. From germline, CDR1 is SGHVS and CDR2 FQNEAQ.

The chain employs TRBV20-1 and TRBJ2-3; 7 positions agree with TRBD2. Germline values: CDR1 DFQATT, CDR2 SNEGSKA (reference sequence). There are 15 residues in the CDR3. V trimming: 3 bases; J trimming: 2 bases; junction bases outside the gene matches: 8. In nucleotides, the CDR3 is TGCAGTGCTAGTCCCGGGACTACCACCACAGATACGCAGTATTTT. This encodes CSASPGTTTTDTQYF.

The V gene is TRBV19, the J gene TRBJ1-5; the match to TRBD1 covers 7 bases. V dropped 5 bases and J dropped 0; count of bases not matched to a gene: 7. The germline gives CDR1 LNHDA, CDR2 SQIVND (reference sequence). This CDR3 comprises 16 residues. The CDR3 spells CASSYGTVTSNQPQHF. The CDR3 bases are TGTGCCAGTAGTTACGGGACAGTGACTAGCAATCAGCCCCAGCATTTT.

A word on this clone: The same CDR3 also results from other DNA sequences found in this sample. The chain combines TRBV9 with TRBJ1-1; D unresolved. With 0 bases removed from V and 3 bases from J, the gap between germline ends came to 3 bases. Germline V gene lookup returns CDR1 SGDLS and CDR2 YYNGEE. The CDR3 totals 12 residues. The CDR3 protein is CASSVGDTEAFF. CDR3 bases: TGTGCCAGCAGCGTAGGAGACACTGAAGCTTTCTTT.

The rearrangement joins TRBV4-1 to TRBJ2-1, with TRBD2 matching over 12 bases. CDR3 length equals 16 residues. Germline V lookup: CDR1 MGHRA, CDR2 YSYEKL. The trim removed 4 bases at V and 8 bases at J, leaving 9 bases unmatched. CDR3 amino acids: CASSRPLAGGPHEQFF. The CDR3 region has the DNA TGCGCCAGCAGCCGCCCCCTAGCGGGAGGGCCCCATGAGCAGTTCTTC.

V is TRBV27 and J is TRBJ2-5; D is perhaps TRBD1 or TRBD2 (5 bases each). Germline loops: CDR1 MNHEY, CDR2 SMNVEV (reference sequence). V lost 3 bases and J 2 bases, leaving 28 bases between the germline ends. The length of the CDR3 is 20 residues. The CDR3 DNA sequence: TGTGCCAGCAGTTTGGGGCCGGGACGCCAACCTCGGTCGGGTCAAGAGACCCAGTACTTC. Amino acid sequence: CASSLGPGRQPRSGQETQYF.

The rearrangement links TRBV4-1 to TRBJ1-1, with a possible D match to TRBD1 (5 bases). Looked up from germline, CDR1 is MGHRA and CDR2 is YSYEKL. This CDR3 contains 14 residues. Trimming pared 0 bases from V and 6 bases from J, leaving 11 bases between. The CDR3 coding sequence is TGCGCCAGCAGCCAAGAGGGGCCACCATCTGAAGCTTTCTTT. It translates to CASSQEGPPSEAFF.

The J gene is TRBJ2-7, the V gene TRBV5-1; perhaps TRBD2 as D (6 bases). Germline V CDR1 and CDR2: SGHRS, YFSETQ. The CDR3 extends over 15 amino acids. The ends were cut back, 4 bases at V and 8 bases at J, with 22 bases in the middle. CDR3: CASSVSGPGQGQQYF. The CDR3 DNA is TGCGCCAGCAGCGTGAGCGGGCCCGGCCAGGGTCAGCAGTACTTC.

The chain has TRBV5-4 and TRBJ2-1, with 8 bases aligning to TRBD2. CDR1 and CDR2 (germline): SGHNT, YYREEE (reference sequence). The length of the CDR3 is 15 residues. J was trimmed by 6 bases and V by 2 bases; bases with no gene match: 7. CDR3 in amino acids: CASSFLAGTGNEQFF. CDR3 nucleotides: TGTGCCAGCAGCTTCCTAGCGGGCACGGGCAATGAGCAGTTCTTC.

As DNA, the CDR3 is TGCAGCACCCTGGGAAATAGGGGTAACGAGCAGTACTTC. This encodes CSTLGNRGNEQYF. The chain employs TRBV29-1 and TRBJ2-7, with a possible D match to TRBD1 (5 bases). With 8 bases removed from V and 5 bases from J, the gap between germline ends came to 19 bases. Germline-derived CDR1 and CDR2 are SQVTM and ANQGSEA. This CDR3 comprises 13 residues.

The rearrangement uses TRBV6-5 and TRBJ1-4; TRBD1 agrees at 7 bases. CDR1 is MNHEY, CDR2 SVGAGI, per germline. Trimming cost V 7 bases and J 7 bases; bases outside gene matches: 6. The CDR3 totals 13 residues. In DNA, the CDR3 is TGTGCCAGCACTGGAGGGGGCATTGAAAAACTGTTTTTT. Residues: CASTGGGIEKLFF.

In this sample, this clone turned up once. J is TRBJ1-2 and V is TRBV19, with 7 bases identical to TRBD1. Germline CDR1 reads LNHDA; CDR2 reads SQIVND (reference sequence). The CDR3 consists of 13 residues. V lost 4 bases, J lost 3 bases, and 2 bases stayed unmatched. CDR3 sequence: CASSTDRDYGYTF. The CDR3 DNA is TGTGCCAGTAGTACCGACAGGGACTATGGCTACACCTTC.

This chain uses TRBV4-3 with TRBJ1-2, with no clear D. The CDR3 has 14 residues. The germline gives CDR1 LGHNA, CDR2 YSLEER. V lost 0 bases to trimming and J lost 5 bases, with 10 bases between them. The CDR3 sequence: CASSQDRSLYGYTF. CDR3 bases: TGCGCCAGCAGCCAAGACAGGAGTTTATATGGCTACACCTTC.

The chain is built from TRBV7-8 and TRBJ2-3; D might be TRBD1 or TRBD2, each matching 5 bases. This CDR3 contains 15 residues. Germline V gene lookup returns CDR1 SGHVS and CDR2 FQNEAQ. V was trimmed by 1 base and J by 1 base, leaving 9 bases between them. The CDR3 nucleotides read TGTGCCAGCAGCTTAGATACGGGACGCACAGATACGCAGTATTTT. As protein: CASSLDTGRTDTQYF.

The genes are TRBV19 and TRBJ1-2, with 7 positions matching TRBD1. The length of the CDR3 is 15 residues. Germline V gene data show CDR1 as LNHDA and CDR2 as SQIVND (reference sequence). The J segment lost 5 bases and the V segment lost 3 bases, leaving 9 bases of the junction unmatched. For the CDR3, the DNA is TGTGCCAGTAGTATTCCCCGGGACAGCAAATATGGCTACACCTTC. This sequence encodes CASSIPRDSKYGYTF.

The chain couples TRBV12-3 or TRBV12-4 to TRBJ1-2; D remains ambiguous. Between the trimmed V and J ends, which lost 2 bases and 7 bases, there was a span of 5 bases. The length of the CDR3 is 11 residues. The CDR3 bases are TGTGCCAGCAGTTTACGGGGTGGCTACACCTTC. Translating it yields CASSLRGGYTF.

CDR3 residues: CASSGDRSSYEQYF. Here the CDR3 DNA reads TGTGCCAGCTCAGGGGACAGAAGCTCCTACGAGCAGTACTTC. The chain has TRBV18 and TRBJ2-7; 7 positions match TRBD1. CDR3 length: 14 residues. CDR1 KGHSH and CDR2 LQKENI come from the germline V gene. V trimming: 5 bases; J trimming: 0 bases; junction bases outside the gene matches: 4.